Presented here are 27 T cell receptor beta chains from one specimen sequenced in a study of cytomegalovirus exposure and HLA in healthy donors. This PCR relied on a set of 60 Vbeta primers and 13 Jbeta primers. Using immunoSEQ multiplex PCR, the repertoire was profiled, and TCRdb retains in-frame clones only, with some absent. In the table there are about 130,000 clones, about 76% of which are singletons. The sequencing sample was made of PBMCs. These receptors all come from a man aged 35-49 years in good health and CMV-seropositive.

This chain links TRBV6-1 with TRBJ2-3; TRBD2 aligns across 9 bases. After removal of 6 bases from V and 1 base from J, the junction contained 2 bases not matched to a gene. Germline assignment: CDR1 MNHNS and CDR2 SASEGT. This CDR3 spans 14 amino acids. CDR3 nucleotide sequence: TGTGCCAGCAGCCGACTAGCGGGCACAGATACGCAGTATTTT. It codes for CASSRLAGTDTQYF.

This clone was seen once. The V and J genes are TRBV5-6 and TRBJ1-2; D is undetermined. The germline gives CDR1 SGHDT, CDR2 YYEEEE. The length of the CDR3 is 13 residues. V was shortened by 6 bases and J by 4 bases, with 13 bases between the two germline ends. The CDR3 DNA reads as TGTGCCAGCACCATGAACGGGGTCTATGGCTACACCTTC. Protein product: CASTMNGVYGYTF.

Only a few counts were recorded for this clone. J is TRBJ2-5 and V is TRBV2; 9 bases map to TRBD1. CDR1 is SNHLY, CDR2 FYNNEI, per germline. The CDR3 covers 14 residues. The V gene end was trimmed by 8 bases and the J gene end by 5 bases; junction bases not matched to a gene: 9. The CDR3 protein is CASEGQGVGETQYF. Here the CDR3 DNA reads TGTGCCAGCGAGGGACAGGGAGTAGGGGAGACCCAGTACTTC.

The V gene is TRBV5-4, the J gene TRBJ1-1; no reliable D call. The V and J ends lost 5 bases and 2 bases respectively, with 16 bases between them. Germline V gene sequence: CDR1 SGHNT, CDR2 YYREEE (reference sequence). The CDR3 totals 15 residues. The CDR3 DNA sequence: TGTGCCAGCAGAACAGAAAATTTGGTAAACACTGAAGCTTTCTTT. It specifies CASRTENLVNTEAFF.

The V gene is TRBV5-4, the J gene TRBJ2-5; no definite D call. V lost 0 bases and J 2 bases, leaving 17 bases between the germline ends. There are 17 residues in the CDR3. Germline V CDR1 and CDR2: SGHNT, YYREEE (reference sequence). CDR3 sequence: CASSLVRSSVIQETQYF. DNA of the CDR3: TGTGCCAGCAGCTTGGTCCGTTCGTCAGTCATACAAGAGACCCAGTACTTC. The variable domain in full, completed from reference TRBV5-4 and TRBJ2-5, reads ETGVTQSPTHLIKTRGQQVTLRCSSQSGHNTVSWYQQALGQGPQFIFQYYREEENGRGNFPPRFSGLQFPNYSSELNVNALELDDSALYLCASSLVRSSVIQETQYFGPGTRLLVL.

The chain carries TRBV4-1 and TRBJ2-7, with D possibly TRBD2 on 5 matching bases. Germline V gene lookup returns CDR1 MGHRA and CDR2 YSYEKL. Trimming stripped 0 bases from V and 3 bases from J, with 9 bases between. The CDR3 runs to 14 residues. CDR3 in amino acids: CASSQEPGSYEQYF. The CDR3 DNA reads TGCGCCAGCAGCCAAGAGCCGGGGAGCTACGAGCAGTACTTC.

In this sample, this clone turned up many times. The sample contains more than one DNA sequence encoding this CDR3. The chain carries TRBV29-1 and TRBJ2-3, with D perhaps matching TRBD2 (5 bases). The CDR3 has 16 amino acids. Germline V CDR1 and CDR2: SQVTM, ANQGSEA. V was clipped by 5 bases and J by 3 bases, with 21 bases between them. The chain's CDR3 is CSVPVSRASRTDTQYF. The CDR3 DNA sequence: TGCAGCGTTCCAGTTTCGCGGGCTTCGAGAACAGATACGCAGTATTTT.

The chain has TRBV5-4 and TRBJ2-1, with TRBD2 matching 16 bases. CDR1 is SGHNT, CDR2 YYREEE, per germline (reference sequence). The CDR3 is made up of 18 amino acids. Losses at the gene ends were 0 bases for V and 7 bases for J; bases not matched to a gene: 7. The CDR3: CASSLGGTSGRGLNEQFF. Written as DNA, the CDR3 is TGTGCCAGCAGCTTGGGCGGGACTAGCGGGAGGGGCTTGAATGAGCAGTTCTTC.

CDR3: CASSVGWGGQETQYF. In DNA, the CDR3 is TGTGCCAGCAGCGTAGGGTGGGGGGGACAAGAGACCCAGTACTTC. The chain couples TRBV9 to TRBJ2-5; 7 bases match TRBD2. CDR1 SGDLS and CDR2 YYNGEE come from the germline V gene. This CDR3 has 15 amino acids. V shed 0 bases and J 2 bases; nucleotides not matched to a gene: 4.

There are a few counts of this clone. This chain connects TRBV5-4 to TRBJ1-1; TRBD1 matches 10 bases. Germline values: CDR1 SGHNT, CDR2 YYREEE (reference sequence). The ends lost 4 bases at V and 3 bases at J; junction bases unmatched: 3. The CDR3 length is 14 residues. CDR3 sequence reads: CASSMDRGDTEAFF. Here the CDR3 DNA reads TGTGCCAGCAGCATGGACAGGGGGGACACTGAAGCTTTCTTT.

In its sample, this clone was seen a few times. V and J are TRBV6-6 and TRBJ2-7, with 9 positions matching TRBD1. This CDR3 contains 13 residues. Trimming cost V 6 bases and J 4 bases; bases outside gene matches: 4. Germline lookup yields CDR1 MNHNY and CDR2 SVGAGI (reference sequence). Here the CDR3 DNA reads TGTGCCAGCAGCTGGGACAGGGTGTACGAGCAGTACTTC. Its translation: CASSWDRVYEQYF.

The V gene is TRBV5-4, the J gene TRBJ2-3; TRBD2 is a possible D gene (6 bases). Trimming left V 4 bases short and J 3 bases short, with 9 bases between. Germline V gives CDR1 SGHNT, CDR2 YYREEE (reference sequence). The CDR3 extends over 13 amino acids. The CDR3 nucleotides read TGTGCCAGCAGCCAGGGACTTACAGATACGCAGTATTTT. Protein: CASSQGLTDTQYF.

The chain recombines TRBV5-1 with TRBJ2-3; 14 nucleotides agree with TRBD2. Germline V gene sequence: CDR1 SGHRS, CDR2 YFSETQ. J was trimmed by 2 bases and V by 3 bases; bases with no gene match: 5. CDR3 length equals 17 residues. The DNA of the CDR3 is TGCGCCAGCAGCTACGGGACTAGCGGGAGTTTCACAGATACGCAGTATTTT. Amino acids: CASSYGTSGSFTDTQYF.

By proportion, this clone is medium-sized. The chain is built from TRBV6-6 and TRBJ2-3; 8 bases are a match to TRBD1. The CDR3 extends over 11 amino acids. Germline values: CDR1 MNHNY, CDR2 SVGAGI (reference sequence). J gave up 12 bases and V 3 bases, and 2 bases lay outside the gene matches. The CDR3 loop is CASSYGQGQYF. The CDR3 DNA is TGTGCCAGCAGTTATGGACAGGGACAGTATTTT.

The CDR3 DNA reads as TGTGCCAGCGGGACAGGGTCCTACAATGAGCAGTTCTTC. It codes for CASGTGSYNEQFF. The chain carries TRBV6-6 and TRBJ2-1; 9 bases are shared with TRBD1. The CDR3 is 13 amino acids. V shed 8 bases, J shed 1 base, and the junction held 0 bases outside the gene matches. The germline V gene encodes CDR1 MNHNY and CDR2 SVGAGI (reference sequence).

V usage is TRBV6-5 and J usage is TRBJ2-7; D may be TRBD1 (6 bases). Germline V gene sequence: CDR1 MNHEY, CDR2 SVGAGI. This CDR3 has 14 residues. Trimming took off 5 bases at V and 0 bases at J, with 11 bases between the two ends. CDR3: CASSETGLSYEQYF. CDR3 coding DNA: TGTGCCAGCAGTGAAACAGGGCTCTCCTACGAGCAGTACTTC.

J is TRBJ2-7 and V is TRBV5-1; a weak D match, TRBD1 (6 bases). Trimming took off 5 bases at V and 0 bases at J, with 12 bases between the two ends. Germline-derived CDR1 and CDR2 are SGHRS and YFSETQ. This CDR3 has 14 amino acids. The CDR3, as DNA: TGCGCCAGCAGTCAACAGGGATTCTCCTACGAGCAGTACTTC. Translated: CASSQQGFSYEQYF.

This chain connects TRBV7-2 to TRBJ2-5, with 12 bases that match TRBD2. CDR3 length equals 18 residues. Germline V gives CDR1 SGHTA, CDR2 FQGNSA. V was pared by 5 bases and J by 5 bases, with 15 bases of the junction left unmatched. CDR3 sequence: CASSLGSSGGAEMETQYF. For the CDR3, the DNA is TGTGCCAGCAGCCTTGGGTCTAGCGGGGGGGCGGAAATGGAGACCCAGTACTTC.

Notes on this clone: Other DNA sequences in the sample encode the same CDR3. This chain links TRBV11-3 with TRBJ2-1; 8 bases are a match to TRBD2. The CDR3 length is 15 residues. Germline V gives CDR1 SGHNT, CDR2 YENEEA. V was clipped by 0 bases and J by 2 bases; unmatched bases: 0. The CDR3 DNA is TGTGCCAGCAGCTTAGATAGCGGGACCTACAATGAGCAGTTCTTC. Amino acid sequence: CASSLDSGTYNEQFF.

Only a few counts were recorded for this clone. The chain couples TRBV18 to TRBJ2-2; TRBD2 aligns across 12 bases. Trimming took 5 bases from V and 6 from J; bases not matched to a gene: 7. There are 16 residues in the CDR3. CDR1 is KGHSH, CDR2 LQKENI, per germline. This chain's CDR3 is CASSSGLAGIAGELFF. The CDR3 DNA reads TGTGCCAGCTCATCCGGACTAGCGGGAATTGCCGGGGAGCTGTTTTTT.

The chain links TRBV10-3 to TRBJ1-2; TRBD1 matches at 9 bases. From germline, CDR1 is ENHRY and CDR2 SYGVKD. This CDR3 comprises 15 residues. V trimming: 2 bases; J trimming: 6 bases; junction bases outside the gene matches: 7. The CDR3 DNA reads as TGTGCCATCAGTGAGCACCCGGGACAGGGTGATGGCTACACCTTC. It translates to CAISEHPGQGDGYTF.

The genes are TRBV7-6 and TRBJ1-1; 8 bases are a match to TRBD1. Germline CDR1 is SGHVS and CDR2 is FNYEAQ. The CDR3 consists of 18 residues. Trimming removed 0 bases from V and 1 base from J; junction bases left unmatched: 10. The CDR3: CASSLAGPQGAQNTEAFF. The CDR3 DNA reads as TGTGCCAGCAGCTTAGCAGGGCCCCAGGGGGCACAGAACACTGAAGCTTTCTTT.

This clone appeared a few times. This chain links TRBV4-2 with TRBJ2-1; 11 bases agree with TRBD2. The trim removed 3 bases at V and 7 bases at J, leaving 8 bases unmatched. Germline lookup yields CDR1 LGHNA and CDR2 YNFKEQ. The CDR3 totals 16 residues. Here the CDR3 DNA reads TGTGCCAGCAGCCACTCACTAGCGGGGGAGGGGAATGAGCAGTTCTTC. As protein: CASSHSLAGEGNEQFF.

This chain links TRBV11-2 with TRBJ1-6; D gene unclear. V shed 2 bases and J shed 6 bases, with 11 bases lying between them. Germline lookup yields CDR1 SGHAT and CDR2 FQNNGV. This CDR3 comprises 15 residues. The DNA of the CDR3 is TGTGCCAGCAGCTTAACGGAGGTCGGTAATTCACCCCTCCACTTT. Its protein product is CASSLTEVGNSPLHF.

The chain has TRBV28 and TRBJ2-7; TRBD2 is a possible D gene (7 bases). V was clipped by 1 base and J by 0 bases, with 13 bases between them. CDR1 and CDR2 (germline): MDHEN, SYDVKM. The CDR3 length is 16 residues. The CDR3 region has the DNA TGTGCCAGCAGTTTATTAGGGGGGGTTCCCTCCTACGAGCAGTACTTC. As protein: CASSLLGGVPSYEQYF.

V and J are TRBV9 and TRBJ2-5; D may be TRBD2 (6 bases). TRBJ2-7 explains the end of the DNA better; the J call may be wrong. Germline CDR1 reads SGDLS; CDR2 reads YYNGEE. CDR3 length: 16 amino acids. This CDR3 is CASSVEGDSTPYEQYF. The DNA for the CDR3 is TGTGCCAGCAGCGTAGAAGGGGACTCCACCCCCTACGAGCAGTACTTC.

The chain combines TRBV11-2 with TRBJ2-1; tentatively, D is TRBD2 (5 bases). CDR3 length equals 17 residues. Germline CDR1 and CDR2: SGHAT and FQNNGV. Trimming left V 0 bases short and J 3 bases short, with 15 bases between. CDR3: CASSLDHGSSNYNEQFF. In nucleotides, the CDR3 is TGTGCCAGCAGCTTAGATCATGGGAGCTCAAACTACAATGAGCAGTTCTTC.